In its sample, the clone carrying this T cell receptor beta chain was seen a few times. Its antigen is currently unknown. These data come from a study of T-cell memory formation after mild COVID-19. At the level of the study: TCR clusters were mostly confined to one donor each. Whole-study results and caveats: Researchers report contracting CD4+ clones mostly in CM and EM, with CD8+ clones in EMRA. Clonal second-wave expansions that peaked on day 37 had unconfirmed SARS-CoV-2 specificity.

TCR alpha and TCR beta cDNA libraries with sample barcodes and UMIs came from 5'RACE using constant-segment primers. Each CDR3 protein gets one entry after TCRdb re-called the 5' RACE reads with MiXCR. The repertoire holds under 550,000 distinct CDR3 sequences, with 18% as singletons. The CDR3 loop spans 14 amino acids. V trimming: 4 bases; J trimming: 3 bases; junction bases outside the gene matches: 4. Germline V gene sequence: CDR1 SGHNT, CDR2 YYREEE (reference sequence). V and J are TRBV5-4 and TRBJ1-1; 9 positions agree with TRBD1. Sequences were obtained from PBMCs or a T cell subset sorted from them (not recorded which). The receptor comes from an adult woman who had mild COVID-19 (a few samples of this study predate the infection). Cell type and time point are not known. For the CDR3, the DNA is TGTGCCAGCAGCGAGGACAGGGGTTACACTGAAGCTTTCTTT. It specifies CASSEDRGYTEAFF.